This T cell receptor (beta chain) was recovered during a study of T cells of healthy individuals. MiXCR, run by TCRdb on the 5' RACE reads, gives a single entry per CDR3 protein. The repertoire holds fewer than 75,000 distinct CDR3 sequences, with 15% to 20% as singletons. This clonotype was counted a few times. Relative to the germline gene, one junction end is altered; a read error may explain this. This CDR3 has 14 amino acids. Per germline, CDR1 DFQATT and CDR2 SNEGSKA (reference sequence). The chain joins TRBV20-1 to TRBJ1-4; D gene uncertain. This clonotype originated in a human donor in good health. CDR3 region: CSAREFGSPEKLFF. In nucleotides, the CDR3 is TGCAGTGCCAGAGAGTTCGGATCTCCTGAAAAACTGTTTTTT.